This is a list of T cell receptor beta chains from one sample in a study of identical twins. TCRdb re-called the 5' RACE reads through MiXCR, storing one row per CDR3 protein. Among around 220,000 distinct CDR3 sequences listed, about 14% were seen once. The sample comprised memory (CD45RO+) T cells sorted from blood. The receptors originated from a woman aged 18-35 years in good health. The CDR3 runs from the conserved cysteine through the conserved F or W. D genes are given only for firm matches. Size tells how often a clone was seen (once, few, many) or the class of an expanded clone, and some rows leave it out.

TGCGCCAGCCGATTTGGGCAGGGGGGTTACGAGCAGTACTTC | CASRFGQGGYEQYF | TRBJ2-7 | many | TRBV5-1 | .
TGCAGTGCTGGGACTTATAGCAATCAGCCCCAGCATTTT | CSAGTYSNQPQHF | TRBJ1-5 | few | TRBV20-1 | .
TGTGCCAGCAGCCGGGGGTCCCAAGAGACCCAGTACTTC | CASSRGSQETQYF | TRBJ2-5 | few | TRBV7-9 | .
TGTGCCAGCAGCTTGGGCCTAGGGCAGGAGACCCAGTACTTC | CASSLGLGQETQYF | TRBJ2-5 | . | TRBV5-6 | .
TGTGCCAGCAGGCTAGCGGCCCAAGAGACCCAGTACTTC | CASRLAAQETQYF | TRBJ2-5 | few | TRBV3-1 | TRBD2
TGTGCCAGCAGCATTGGGGAGGACTATGGCTACACCTTC | CASSIGEDYGYTF | TRBJ1-2 | . | TRBV7-8 | .
TGTGCCAGCAGCAAGACAGTCAACTATGGCTACACCTTC | CASSKTVNYGYTF | TRBJ1-2 | . | TRBV6-2/TRBV6-3 | .
TGTGCCAGCAGTGAAGATTTGACAGTGGCTAACTATGGCTACACCTTC | CASSEDLTVANYGYTF | TRBJ1-2 | few | TRBV6-1 | .
TGTGCAAGTCGCCGCCCGGGAACAGCCAAAAACATTCAGTACTTC | CASRRPGTAKNIQYF | TRBJ2-4 | . | TRBV12-2 | .
TGTGCCAGCAGTCCACAGGGGGGAATCCTCTCCGGGGAGCTGTTTTTT | CASSPQGGILSGELFF | TRBJ2-2 | . | TRBV12-3/TRBV12-4 | TRBD1
TGTGCCATCAGTGAATCGGAGACGGCCCAGTACTTC | CAISESETAQYF | TRBJ2-5 | many | TRBV10-3 | .
TGCAGTGCTGCCCAGGGGGCGCGTGGAAACACCATATATTTT | CSAAQGARGNTIYF | TRBJ1-3 | . | TRBV20-1 | TRBD1
TGTGCCAGCAGTATGGGTACTAGCAATCAGCCCCAGCATTTT | CASSMGTSNQPQHF | TRBJ1-5 | . | TRBV12-3/TRBV12-4 | .
TGTGCCAGCAGTTGGGGTATGGAATTTAACGAGCAGTACTTC | CASSWGMEFNEQYF | TRBJ2-7 | . | TRBV6-5 | .
TGTGCCAGCAGTTCCGGACAGTATGGCTACACCTTC | CASSSGQYGYTF | TRBJ1-2 | . | TRBV12-3/TRBV12-4 | .
TGTGCCAGCAGCCGGGCACCATTTTCTGGCGACACCTTC | CASSRAPFSGDTF | TRBJ1-2 | . | TRBV6-1 | .
TGTGCCAGCAGGGACAGGTATAGCAATCAGCCCCAGCATTTT | CASRDRYSNQPQHF | TRBJ1-5 | few | TRBV6-1 | TRBD1
TGCAGTGCTAGAGACGGCAGCCGGTATGGCTACACCTTC | CSARDGSRYGYTF | TRBJ1-2 | . | TRBV20-1 | .
TGTGCCAGCAGCAAACCAGGGGGCCCTCACACCGGGGAGCTGTTTTTT | CASSKPGGPHTGELFF | TRBJ2-2 | . | TRBV9 | TRBD1
TGCAGTGCTGGGGAGGGCTGGACGCAGTATTTT | CSAGEGWTQYF | TRBJ2-3 | . | TRBV20-1 | TRBD2
TGCAGTGCTACCGACGGGACAGGGGGCGATGAGCAGTTCTTC | CSATDGTGGDEQFF | TRBJ2-1 | few | TRBV20-1 | TRBD1
TGTGCCAGCAGCCAACCAGGGGGCGGCTATGGCTACACCTTC | CASSQPGGGYGYTF | TRBJ1-2 | few | TRBV3-1 | TRBD1
TGTGCCAGCAGTTACTCCTACGGGACACCTATTGGGCTGGATACGCAGTATTTT | CASSYSYGTPIGLDTQYF | TRBJ2-3 | . | TRBV6-2/TRBV6-3 | .
TGTGCCAGCAGCTTGGAACTAGCGGGAGCCACCGGGGAGCTGTTTTTT | CASSLELAGATGELFF | TRBJ2-2 | many | TRBV7-2 | TRBD2
TGTGCCAGCACCGAGGGGGACGAGCAGTACTTC | CASTEGDEQYF | TRBJ2-7 | few | TRBV6-2/TRBV6-3 | .
TGTGCCAGTAGTATGGCCGGCCGCACCTACGAGCAGTACTTC | CASSMAGRTYEQYF | TRBJ2-7 | . | TRBV19 | .
TGTGCCAGCAGCTTTCCGGGACAGGGTAATGAAAAACTGTTTTTT | CASSFPGQGNEKLFF | TRBJ1-4 | few | TRBV7-9 | TRBD1
TGTGCCAGCAGCTTGGGACAGCTTGGCTACACCTTC | CASSLGQLGYTF | TRBJ1-2 | few | TRBV5-6 | .
TGTGCCAGCAGCGTAGCTGTACAGTTGGAGACCCAGTACTTC | CASSVAVQLETQYF | TRBJ2-5 | few | TRBV9 | .
TGCGCCAGCAGTACAGGGAATTCACCCCTCCACTTT | CASSTGNSPLHF | TRBJ1-6 | few | TRBV5-1 | .
TGTGCCAGCAGCACCCTGGGGGCTAGCAATGAGCAGTTCTTC | CASSTLGASNEQFF | TRBJ2-1 | . | TRBV9 | .
TGTGCCAGCAGCTTGGACAGGGCAACTAATGAAAAACTGTTTTTT | CASSLDRATNEKLFF | TRBJ1-4 | few | TRBV7-9 | TRBD1
TGCAGTGCTAGGGGCCAGCGGAAAACGAATGAGCAGTTCTTC | CSARGQRKTNEQFF | TRBJ2-1 | . | TRBV20-1 | .
TGTGCCAGCAGCTTAGAGGGTCTGGGGCCGAGGCCCCAGCATTTT | CASSLEGLGPRPQHF | TRBJ1-5 | few | TRBV7-8 | .
TGCAGCGTTGTTAGGGGGAGCAATGAGCAGTTCTTC | CSVVRGSNEQFF | TRBJ2-1 | . | TRBV29-1 | .
TGCAGTGCTAGTTCGGGGCAGAAAACGAACACTGAAGCTTTCTTT | CSASSGQKTNTEAFF | TRBJ1-1 | few | TRBV20-1 | .
TGCAGTGCTGATAACCGGGACGGCTCCTACGAGCAGTACTTC | CSADNRDGSYEQYF | TRBJ2-7 | . | TRBV20-1 | .
TGTGCCAGCTCCGCTTCTAGCGGGAGGGGTACAGATACGCAGTATTTT | CASSASSGRGTDTQYF | TRBJ2-3 | many | TRBV7-7 | TRBD2
TGCGCCAGCAGCCCCCCTCTGGCGGGAGGCTCCTACGAGCAGTACTTC | CASSPPLAGGSYEQYF | TRBJ2-7 | few | TRBV4-3 | TRBD2
TGCAGCGGGGATACAGGGGGCACAGATACGCAGTATTTT | CSGDTGGTDTQYF | TRBJ2-3 | . | TRBV29-1 | TRBD1
TGTGCCAGCAGCGGGAAGCGGGCTGTTACCGGGGAGCTGTTTTTT | CASSGKRAVTGELFF | TRBJ2-2 | . | TRBV3-1 | .
TGCAGCGTTGTCTCTGGGTGGGCTGAAGCTTTCTTT | CSVVSGWAEAFF | TRBJ1-1 | . | TRBV29-1 | .
TGTGCCAGCAGTGAAGCTCGGGCAGGGGGCTACACCTTC | CASSEARAGGYTF | TRBJ1-2 | few | TRBV2 | .
TGTGCCAGCAGCTTAGACCTAGGAGGACCGAAAGGCGGGGAGCTGTTTTTT | CASSLDLGGPKGGELFF | TRBJ2-2 | . | TRBV7-9 | .
TGTGCCAGCAGCCAAGCGGCGACGAAGTTGGAGACCCAGTACTTC | CASSQAATKLETQYF | TRBJ2-5 | few | TRBV4-2 | .
TGCGCCAGCAGTGAAATAGCGGACCAGTACTTC | CASSEIADQYF | TRBJ2-7 | . | TRBV10-2 | .
TGTGCCAGCAGTCCCTCAGCGGGGGTTAAAGAGACCCAGTACTTC | CASSPSAGVKETQYF | TRBJ2-5 | few | TRBV28 | TRBD2
TGTGCCAGCAGTTCTCCCGGGAGGGGAGGGGGCTACACCTTC | CASSSPGRGGGYTF | TRBJ1-2 | few | TRBV12-3/TRBV12-4 | .
TGCGCCAGCAGCTTCACAACGACAGATACGCAGTATTTT | CASSFTTTDTQYF | TRBJ2-3 | . | TRBV5-1 | .
TGTACGGGCCACAGATCCTACGAGCAGTACTTC | CTGHRSYEQYF | TRBJ2-7 | . | TRBV25-1 | .
TGCAGTGCTAGAGATCCTAGCGGGAGCAAGCAAGAGACCCAGTACTTC | CSARDPSGSKQETQYF | TRBJ2-5 | . | TRBV20-1 | TRBD2
TGTGCCAGCAGCTCAACCAGGGGTCGTGGTAATGAAAAACTGTTTTTT | CASSSTRGRGNEKLFF | TRBJ1-4 | . | TRBV7-9 | .
TGTGCCAGCAGCCAAGTACAAAACGAGCAGTACTTC | CASSQVQNEQYF | TRBJ2-7 | . | TRBV3-1 | .